These T cell receptor beta chains were read from a single sample in a study of T cell responses to AZD1222 COVID-19 vaccine. TCRdb's copy holds only in-frame clones and misses some; the assay was immunoSEQ multiplex PCR. The sample has under 150,000 clones, 85% to 95% seen once. The input for sequencing was peripheral blood, taken on day 0 of MenACWY control vaccination. The receptors were sampled from an adult in good health. Both conserved end residues are part of each CDR3. A D gene is named only where the DNA matches it firmly. Clone size is shown for a subset of rows, as once, few, many or a class of expanded clone.

TRBV27	once	.	TRBJ1-1	CASSLSWTGRAEAFF	TGTGCCAGCAGTTTATCATGGACGGGACGAGCTGAAGCTTTCTTT
TRBV7-3	.	TRBD2	TRBJ2-3	CASSTRGEADTQYF	TGTGCCAGCAGCACCCGGGGGGAGGCAGATACGCAGTATTTT
TRBV5-8	.	.	TRBJ1-3	CASSWTVSGNTIYF	TGTGCCAGCAGCTGGACAGTCTCTGGAAACACCATATATTTT
TRBV28	.	.	TRBJ2-7	CASSFHGSPYEQYF	TGTGCCAGCAGTTTCCACGGGTCTCCCTACGAGCAGTACTTC
TRBV6-6	.	.	TRBJ2-1	CASSLNVHNEQFF	TGTGCCAGCAGTTTGAACGTTCACAATGAGCAGTTCTTC
TRBV6-5	few	TRBD2	TRBJ2-5	CASLGLAGLGTQYF	TGTGCCAGCCTTGGACTAGCGGGATTGGGGACCCAGTACTTC
TRBV11-2	.	.	TRBJ2-7	CASRGVSPYEQYF	TGTGCCAGCAGGGGGGTATCTCCCTACGAGCAGTACTTC
TRBV30	.	TRBD1	TRBJ1-6	CAFTRDRYSPLHF	TGTGCCTTCACCCGGGACAGGTATTCACCCCTCCACTTT
TRBV9	.	.	TRBJ1-6	CASSVSDRGNSPLHF	TGTGCCAGCAGCGTCAGTGACAGAGGAAATTCACCCCTCCACTTT
TRBV5-4	.	.	TRBJ2-7	CASSLDPAGFEQYF	TGTGCCAGCAGCTTAGACCCTGCGGGTTTCGAGCAGTACTTC
TRBV5-1	.	.	TRBJ1-2	CASSLTGSYGYTF	TGCGCCAGCAGCTTGACGGGCTCCTATGGCTACACCTTC
TRBV16	.	.	TRBJ1-1	CASSQSGYREAFF	TGTGCCAGCAGCCAATCGGGTTACAGGGAAGCTTTCTTT
TRBV7-9	.	.	TRBJ1-2	CASSFDRPPGTF	TGTGCCAGCAGCTTCGACAGGCCCCCGGGGACCTTC
TRBV5-6	.	.	TRBJ1-2	CASSLYRQYYGYTF	TGTGCCAGCAGCTTGTATCGACAGTACTATGGCTACACCTTC
TRBV5-8	.	.	TRBJ2-1	CASSLAKASVNEQFF	TGTGCCAGCAGCTTGGCCAAAGCTAGCGTCAATGAGCAGTTCTTC
TRBV6-5	few	.	TRBJ1-4	CASTLDLTNEKLFF	TGTGCCAGCACCCTCGACCTAACTAATGAAAAACTGTTTTTT
TRBV9	.	.	TRBJ1-4	CASSVSFGNEKLFF	TGTGCCAGCAGCGTATCCTTTGGGAATGAAAAACTGTTTTTT
TRBV7-9	.	.	TRBJ1-2	CASSLEAFGGDYGYTF	TGTGCCAGCAGCTTAGAAGCTTTTGGGGGCGACTATGGCTACACCTTC
TRBV5-1	.	.	TRBJ1-1	CASSLEGGDTEAFF	TGCGCCAGCAGCTTGGAAGGGGGTGACACTGAAGCTTTCTTT
TRBV2	.	.	TRBJ1-2	CASYLGDGYTF	TGTGCCAGTTACCTAGGGGATGGCTACACCTTC
TRBV6-1	few	.	TRBJ1-6	CASSERPSRGGSPLHF	TGTGCCAGCAGTGAACGTCCCAGCAGGGGTGGTTCACCCCTCCACTTT
TRBV5-1	.	.	TRBJ2-5	CASSLVADQETQYF	TGCGCCAGCAGCTTGGTAGCGGACCAAGAGACCCAGTACTTC
TRBV9	few	.	TRBJ1-3	CASSVGQGTDTIYF	TGTGCCAGCAGCGTAGGGCAGGGGACCGACACCATATATTTT
TRBV9	.	TRBD1	TRBJ1-2	CASSVVPNPGQGPAAF	TGTGCCAGCAGCGTAGTCCCGAATCCGGGACAGGGGCCGGCTGCCTTC
TRBV19	.	.	TRBJ2-7	CASSMRDEQYF	TGTGCCAGTAGTATGAGGGACGAGCAGTACTTC
TRBV18	.	.	TRBJ1-5	CASSPGGYNQPQHF	TGTGCCAGCTCACCTGGAGGGTATAATCAGCCCCAGCATTTT
TRBV6-1	.	.	TRBJ2-5	CASSDLRVRETQYF	TGTGCCAGCAGTGATCTCCGGGTCCGGGAGACCCAGTACTTC
TRBV4-2	once	TRBD2	TRBJ2-3	CASSQDWTSTASTDTQYF	TGTGCCAGCAGCCAAGATTGGACTAGCACCGCTAGCACAGATACGCAGTATTTT
TRBV21-1	.	.	TRBJ2-2	CASSKGRLLSGSYSGELFF	TGTGCCAGCAGCAAAGGGAGGCTTTTAAGCGGGAGTTACTCCGGGGAGCTGTTTTTT
TRBV18	.	.	TRBJ1-2	CASSPGTGPAYGYTF	TGTGCCAGCTCACCAGGAACGGGGCCCGCCTATGGCTACACCTTC
TRBV2	.	.	TRBJ2-7	CASWRGSYEQYF	TGTGCCAGCTGGCGGGGTTCCTACGAGCAGTACTTC
TRBV12-5	.	.	TRBJ2-1	CASGFGTGTSYNEQFF	TGTGCTAGTGGTTTTGGGACCGGGACATCCTACAATGAGCAGTTCTTC
TRBV3-1/TRBV3-2	.	TRBD1	TRBJ1-5	CASSLAGQPNQPQHF	TGTGCCAGCAGCCTCGCGGGACAGCCAAATCAGCCCCAGCATTTT
TRBV9	.	TRBD2	TRBJ2-3	CASSLPGTSGTTQYF	TGTGCCAGCAGCCTTCCAGGGACTAGCGGGACTACGCAGTATTTT
TRBV3-1/TRBV3-2	.	.	TRBJ1-2	CASSQDKGYGYTF	TGTGCCAGCAGCCAAGATAAAGGCTATGGCTACACCTTC
TRBV29-1	.	.	TRBJ2-1	CSVGYNEQFF	TGCAGCGTAGGGTACAATGAGCAGTTCTTC
TRBV19	.	.	TRBJ2-1	CASSIGQAYYNEQFF	TGTGCCAGTAGTATAGGACAGGCTTACTACAATGAGCAGTTCTTC
TRBV30	.	.	TRBJ1-5	CAWSEDSNQPQHF	TGTGCCTGGAGTGAAGATAGCAATCAGCCCCAGCATTTT
TRBV29-1	.	TRBD1	TRBJ1-2	CSGRTGGDYGYTF	TGCAGCGGGCGGACAGGGGGAGACTATGGCTACACCTTC
TRBV5-1	.	.	TRBJ2-5	CASSLGWETQYF	TGCGCCAGCAGCTTAGGGTGGGAGACCCAGTACTTC
TRBV6-5	few	.	TRBJ2-1	CATEGTYNEQFF	TGTGCCACCGAAGGCACCTACAATGAGCAGTTCTTC
TRBV7-2	.	.	TRBJ1-2	CASSPPGRRNSGYTF	TGTGCCAGCAGCCCTCCCGGAAGACGAAACTCTGGCTACACCTTC
TRBV27	.	TRBD1	TRBJ1-1	CASSSGTGGYTEAFF	TGTGCCAGCAGTTCCGGGACAGGGGGGTACACTGAAGCTTTCTTT
TRBV9	.	.	TRBJ1-5	CASSGRSSNQPQHF	TGTGCCAGCAGCGGCAGGAGTAGCAATCAGCCCCAGCATTTT
TRBV2	.	TRBD1	TRBJ1-2	CASSEWDRVHGYTF	TGTGCCAGCAGTGAATGGGACAGGGTTCATGGCTACACCTTC
TRBV19	.	TRBD1	TRBJ1-2	CASTFDRGRYGYTF	TGTGCCAGTACCTTCGACAGGGGACGCTATGGCTACACCTTC
TRBV24-1	.	TRBD2	TRBJ2-1	CATSKTSGNNEQFF	TGTGCCACCAGTAAAACTAGCGGAAACAATGAGCAGTTCTTC
TRBV11-2	.	.	TRBJ2-5	CASGPFGQETQYF	TGTGCCAGCGGCCCTTTTGGCCAAGAGACCCAGTACTTC
TRBV5-1	.	.	TRBJ1-3	CASSLYSGNTIYF	TGCGCCAGCAGCCTTTACTCTGGAAACACCATATATTTT
TRBV21-1	.	.	TRBJ1-2	CASRRDFGTGVYGYTF	TGTGCCAGCAGACGCGATTTCGGGACAGGGGTCTATGGCTACACCTTC
TRBV5-1	.	.	TRBJ2-7	CASSSRGGGRTNEQYF	TGCGCCAGCAGCTCACGTGGGGGAGGACGGACTAACGAGCAGTACTTC
TRBV29-1	few	TRBD2	TRBJ2-3	CSFPAGVPDTQYF	TGCAGCTTCCCAGCGGGAGTGCCAGATACGCAGTATTTT
TRBV19	.	TRBD1	TRBJ2-1	CASSIEATGVDEQFF	TGTGCCAGTAGTATAGAGGCGACAGGGGTTGATGAGCAGTTCTTC
TRBV19	.	.	TRBJ1-5	CASSITGKGNQPQHF	TGTGCCAGTAGTATAACAGGGAAGGGCAATCAGCCCCAGCATTTT
TRBV4-2	.	.	TRBJ2-2	CASSPQGGANTGELFF	TGTGCCAGCAGCCCGCAGGGCGGAGCGAACACCGGGGAGCTGTTTTTT
TRBV19	.	TRBD2	TRBJ2-3	CASGTSGAPDTQYF	TGTGCCAGTGGGACTAGCGGGGCCCCAGATACGCAGTATTTT
TRBV28	.	.	TRBJ1-1	CASSLGRREAFF	TGTGCCAGCAGTTTAGGCAGGCGCGAAGCTTTCTTT